This record looks at one T cell receptor beta chain sequence and its context. Its target is unknown. This sample was included in a study of T-cell reconstitution after alpha-beta-depleted transplantation in children. Trimming pared 4 bases from V and 0 bases from J, leaving 11 bases between. The CDR3 is made up of 16 amino acids. Looked up from germline, CDR1 is KGHDR and CDR2 is SFDVKD. Whole-study findings and limits: Newly made T cells mostly supplied T-cell counts and diversity one year after transplant.

A TCRbeta library incorporating unique molecular identifiers was prepared. TCRdb processed the PCR reads anew with MiXCR; each CDR3 protein has one entry. The repertoire holds 800,000 to 1,000,000 distinct CDR3 sequences, with less than 30% as singletons. The TCR was taken from a boy in the first two years of life who had a stem cell transplant for SCID, so the T cells may come from the graft donor. The source material was PBMCs, mostly from graft donor cells, sampled 360 days after TCRalphabeta/CD19-depleted stem cell transplant. The chain is built from TRBV24-1 and TRBJ2-2; maybe TRBD1 (6 bases). This CDR3 reads CATSDHRVPNTGELFF. The CDR3 DNA reads as TGTGCCACCAGTGACCACAGGGTCCCGAACACCGGGGAGCTGTTTTTT.